Listed here are 20 T cell receptor beta chains from one sample, sequenced in a study of blood T cell repertoires in COVID-19. Generated by immunoSEQ multiplex PCR, the TCRdb table keeps only in-frame clones and is missing some. Of some 120,000 clones in the sample, about 85% are singletons; the top ten hold around 27%. Input material: peripheral blood. Source of these receptors: a woman older than 75 with acute or convalescent COVID-19.

The chain joins TRBV7-6 to TRBJ2-1, with 7 bases aligning to TRBD1. The CDR3 contains 15 residues. With V trimmed by 2 bases and J by 6 bases, 7 bases remained unmatched. The germline V gene has CDR1 SGHVS and CDR2 FNYEAQ. CDR3 residues: CASSLRGPSSNEQFF. In nucleotides, the CDR3 is TGTGCCAGCAGCTTAAGGGGGCCTTCAAGCAATGAGCAGTTCTTC. Full variable domain (remainder filled in from reference TRBV7-6 and TRBJ2-1): GAGVSQSPRYKVTKRGQDVALRCDPISGHVSLYWYRQALGQGPEFLTYFNYEAQQDKSGLPNDRFSAERPEGSISTLTIQRTEQRDSAMYRCASSLRGPSSNEQFFGPGTRLTVL.

The table lists this clone with a count of one. The V call is TRBV5-1, the J call TRBJ2-5, with D perhaps TRBD2 (5 bases). In germline, CDR1 is SGHRS, CDR2 YFSETQ. The CDR3 sequence is 14 residues long. V was shortened by 1 base and J by 5 bases, with 12 bases between the two germline ends. The CDR3 DNA reads TGCGCCAGCAGCTTGTCCACAGCGGAGGAGACCCAGTACTTC. Protein sequence: CASSLSTAEETQYF. Full variable domain (missing parts from reference TRBV5-1 and TRBJ2-5): KAGVTQTPRYLIKTRGQQVTLSCSPISGHRSVSWYQQTPGQGLQFLFEYFSETQRNKGNFPGRFSGRQFSNSRSEMNVSTLELGDSALYLCASSLSTAEETQYFGPGTRLLVL.

This rearrangement joins TRBV6-5 to TRBJ2-1, with 8 positions matching TRBD1. Germline CDR1 is MNHEY and CDR2 is SVGAGI. V trimming: 3 bases; J trimming: 0 bases; junction bases outside the gene matches: 4. The CDR3 contains 16 residues. DNA for the CDR3: TGTGCCAGCAGTTATTCGACAGGGGACTCCTACAATGAGCAGTTCTTC. The encoded protein is CASSYSTGDSYNEQFF.

This clone was found a few times. This chain uses TRBV25-1 with TRBJ1-3; TRBD1 might be the D (5 bases). V lost 3 bases, J lost 0 bases, and 12 bases lay in between. Germline CDR1 reads MGHDK; CDR2 reads SYGVNS. This CDR3 spans 16 amino acids. CDR3 in DNA: TGTGCCAGCAGTGAGATTAACAGGCACTCTGGAAACACCATATATTTT. It encodes CASSEINRHSGNTIYF.

This chain joins TRBV19 and TRBJ1-3; D is ambiguous. CDR1 is LNHDA and CDR2 is SQIVND in the germline V gene (reference sequence). Trimming took off 1 base at V and 0 bases at J, with 4 bases between the two ends. This CDR3 contains 14 residues. The CDR3 loop reads CASSIAYSGNTIYF. CDR3 nucleotide sequence: TGTGCCAGTAGTATAGCGTACTCTGGAAACACCATATATTTT.

V usage is TRBV5-4 and J usage is TRBJ2-3; 10 bases agree with TRBD2. Germline V lookup: CDR1 SGHNT, CDR2 YYREEE (reference sequence). Trimming removed 3 bases from V and 3 bases from J; junction bases left unmatched: 7. The CDR3 has 16 amino acids. This chain's CDR3 is CASSSSGGAGTDTQYF. CDR3 sequence (DNA): TGTGCCAGCAGCTCCAGCGGGGGGGCAGGTACAGATACGCAGTATTTT.

This clone was seen just once. The chain couples TRBV5-1 to TRBJ1-2; no clear D gene. V gave up 1 base and J gave up 2 bases, with 9 bases separating them. Germline V gene sequence: CDR1 SGHRS, CDR2 YFSETQ. This CDR3 has 14 residues. The CDR3 nucleotides read TGCGCCAGCAGCTTGCAGGCGGGGAACTATGGCTACACCTTC. Its protein is CASSLQAGNYGYTF.

V is TRBV11-2 and J is TRBJ1-2, with D possibly matching TRBD1 (5 bases). From germline, CDR1 is SGHAT and CDR2 FQNNGV. The CDR3 is 12 amino acids. Deletions cut 3 bases from V and 8 bases from J, with 10 bases between. The CDR3 sequence is CASSLGLKGYTF. Here the CDR3 DNA reads TGTGCCAGCAGCTTGGGGCTTAAGGGCTACACCTTC.

V and J are TRBV4-1 and TRBJ1-1, with 7 bases matching TRBD1. Germline trimming cut 1 base from V and 0 bases from J; bases unmatched to any gene: 8. This CDR3 is 17 amino acids long. The germline V gene encodes CDR1 MGHRA and CDR2 YSYEKL. The CDR3: CASSQVNRGSLNTEAFF. The CDR3 region has the DNA TGCGCCAGCAGCCAAGTGAACAGGGGCTCTCTGAACACTGAAGCTTTCTTT.

The chain carries TRBV9 and TRBJ1-3; the D is unclear. Germline V lookup: CDR1 SGDLS, CDR2 YYNGEE. The V end was cut by 4 bases, the J end by 2 bases, with 10 bases between. The CDR3 contains 14 residues. CDR3 nucleotide sequence: TGTGCCAGCAGCCCTTTCGGTCCTGGAAACACCATATATTTT. Translating it yields CASSPFGPGNTIYF.

The chain uses TRBV7-2 and TRBJ1-1; D perhaps matches TRBD1 (6 bases). Trimming stripped 7 bases from V and 11 bases from J, with 23 bases between. Germline V CDR1 and CDR2: SGHTA, FQGNSA. The CDR3 is 14 amino acids. The CDR3 spells CASITGPAWASAFF. CDR3 sequence (DNA): TGTGCCAGCATTACAGGGCCCGCTTGGGCGTCGGCTTTCTTT.

This clone was picked up a small number of times. The chain joins TRBV5-1 to TRBJ1-2; perhaps TRBD1 as D (6 bases). V was pared by 4 bases and J by 0 bases, with 10 bases between. This CDR3 region has 14 residues. The germline V gene encodes CDR1 SGHRS and CDR2 YFSETQ. The CDR3 sequence: CASSPGTTNYGYTF. The DNA for the CDR3 is TGCGCCAGCAGCCCGGGGACAACTAACTATGGCTACACCTTC.

There are a few counts of this clone. This CDR3 reads CASSLIVTGKQAFF. The DNA for the CDR3 is TGTGCCAGCAGCTTAATCGTTACAGGGAAGCAAGCTTTCTTT. The chain couples TRBV11-2 to TRBJ1-1; possible D gene TRBD1, 6 bases. Germline V gives CDR1 SGHAT, CDR2 FQNNGV. Trimming stripped 2 bases from V and 9 bases from J, with 16 bases between. The CDR3 consists of 14 residues.

V and J are TRBV10-2 and TRBJ1-4; D is uncertain. This CDR3 has 13 residues. Germline V lookup: CDR1 WSHSY, CDR2 SAAADI. The V gene lost 4 bases and the J gene lost 5 bases, with 8 bases spanning the gap. The CDR3 is CASSGRRNEKLFF. The DNA for the CDR3 is TGCGCCAGCAGTGGACGGAGGAATGAAAAACTGTTTTTT.

The gene calls are TRBV6-2 or TRBV6-3 and TRBJ2-3; no definite D call. Trimming left V 6 bases short and J 4 bases short, with 11 bases between. This CDR3 is built from 13 residues. Per germline, CDR1 MNHEY and CDR2 SVGEGT. The chain's CDR3 is CASSPEFPDTQYF. In DNA form, the CDR3 reads TGTGCCAGCAGCCCCGAGTTTCCAGATACGCAGTATTTT.

V and J are TRBV19 and TRBJ1-2; 7 bases align to TRBD1. The ends lost 0 bases at V and 5 bases at J; junction bases unmatched: 9. Germline loops: CDR1 LNHDA, CDR2 SQIVND (reference sequence). The CDR3 consists of 16 residues. The CDR3, as DNA: TGTGCCAGTAGTATAGATCTTAACAGGGGAGCTTATGGCTACACCTTC. This translates into CASSIDLNRGAYGYTF.

The genes are TRBV29-1 and TRBJ1-2; 8 bases line up with TRBD1. V shed 7 bases and J 8 bases; nucleotides not matched to a gene: 9. The CDR3 spans 12 residues. CDR1 is SQVTM, CDR2 ANQGSEA, per germline. The CDR3 nucleotides are TGCAGCGATTGGGACAGGTTTAGAGGCTACACCTTC. Protein product: CSDWDRFRGYTF. Complete variable domain (other parts from reference TRBV29-1 and TRBJ1-2): SAVISQKPSRDICQRGTSLTIQCQVDSQVTMMFWYRQQPGQSLTLIATANQGSEATYESGFVIDKFPISRPNLTFSTLTVSNMSPEDSSIYLCSDWDRFRGYTFGSGTRLTVV.

The V gene is TRBV27, the J gene TRBJ1-1; D is undetermined. The CDR3 runs 12 residues. Trimming cost V 6 bases and J 7 bases, with 12 bases left between them. The germline V gene encodes CDR1 MNHEY and CDR2 SMNVEV (reference sequence). CDR3 in amino acids: CASSNFEREAFF. The DNA for the CDR3 is TGTGCCAGCAGCAATTTCGAGCGTGAAGCTTTCTTT.

The gene calls are TRBV7-6 and TRBJ1-4, with TRBD1 matching 9 bases. V shed 6 bases and J 8 bases; nucleotides not matched to a gene: 10. The CDR3 totals 15 residues. Per germline, CDR1 SGHVS and CDR2 FNYEAQ. CDR3 nucleotides: TGTGCCAGCAGTCCGACCGGGACAGGGAGAGAAAAACTGTTTTTT. It specifies CASSPTGTGREKLFF.

This clone has only a few counts. This sequence joins TRBV19 and TRBJ1-1; 7 bases are shared with TRBD1. This CDR3 has 16 residues. V trimming: 3 bases; J trimming: 1 base; junction bases outside the gene matches: 8. The germline CDR1 and CDR2 sequences are LNHDA and SQIVND (reference sequence). CDR3 residues: CASSIGGQLSNTEAFF. The DNA of the CDR3 is TGTGCCAGTAGTATCGGGGGACAGCTTTCGAACACTGAAGCTTTCTTT.